This T cell receptor (beta chain) was captured by sequencing in a study of blood T cell repertoires in COVID-19. About the research overall: The United States, Italy and Spain supplied acute and convalescent COVID-19 samples. The cDNA or gDNA used as material had been derived from T cells, B-cell-depleted T cells, or PBMCs.

Trimming pared 2 bases from V and 5 bases from J, leaving 13 bases between. This CDR3 spans 15 amino acids. Germline CDR1 reads SGHNT; CDR2 reads YYREEE (reference sequence). As handled by the study authors: Amplification of reference gene primers provided the estimated nucleated cell counts. The method was immunoSEQ multiplex PCR; TCRdb's version includes in-frame clones alone and lacks a portion of them. V and J calls and clone size are given by that table; D and trimming were obtained from the DNA. The table includes about 240,000 clones, around 90% detected once. The origin of this receptor is a man aged 55 to 70 who had recovered from COVID-19. The chain is built from TRBV5-4 and TRBJ1-4, with a tentative D call TRBD1 (5 bases). Sequencing input: peripheral blood. CDR3: CASSFNFGGNEKLFF. The DNA for the CDR3 is TGTGCCAGCAGCTTCAATTTTGGGGGGAATGAAAAACTGTTTTTT.